This TCR beta chain was profiled in a study of T cells after yellow fever vaccination. The overall study: In the case of low-cell-number fractions, SMART-Seq v4 Ultra Low Input was used for preparation. Whole-study findings and limits: The secondary T-cell response peaked on day 5, not day 15, but was weaker. Post-booster repertoires contained most primary-vaccination clones again (approximately 97% CD4, 88% CD8).

At least ten counts were recorded for this clonotype. The antigen remains undetermined. TCRdb recomputed calls from the 5' RACE reads with MiXCR, one row per CDR3 protein. The sample holds a few hundred thousand distinct CDR3 sequences; around 3.9% are singletons and the top ten take 20% to 30%. V lost 3 bases and J lost 4, with 15 bases in between. The CDR3 loop spans 14 amino acids. Looked up from germline, CDR1 is SQVTM and CDR2 is ANQGSEA. The chain recombines TRBV29-1 with TRBJ2-5; the D gene is possibly TRBD2 (5 bases). The material sequenced was PBMCs, taken on the day of the yellow fever booster vaccination. The source of this sequence is a man in his late teens or twenties who received the YFV17D yellow fever vaccine. CDR3 bases: TGCAGCGTTGATGGGGTTCCTCGGGGAGAGACCCAGTACTTC. Protein product: CSVDGVPRGETQYF.